Each of the 18 T cell receptor beta chains below was sequenced from the same sample in a study of cytomegalovirus exposure and HLA in healthy donors. It was with 60 Vbeta and 13 Jbeta primers that the PCR ran. The method was immunoSEQ multiplex PCR; TCRdb's version includes in-frame clones alone and lacks a portion of them. The sample lists roughly 160,000 clones, around 85% occurring once. Source material: PBMCs. Receptors originate from a man younger than 30 in good health and CMV-seropositive.

The V call is TRBV7-9, the J call TRBJ2-5; TRBD2 matches at 7 bases. CDR3 size: 16 residues. Trimming at V came to 1 base and at J to 1 base, leaving 6 bases not matched to a gene. Germline assignment: CDR1 SEHNR and CDR2 FQNEAQ (reference sequence). DNA of the CDR3: TGTGCCAGCAGCTTAGGATGGGGCGGGGGCCAAGAGACCCAGTACTTC. Translation gives CASSLGWGGGQETQYF.

The J gene is TRBJ1-1, the V gene TRBV5-1; 8 positions match TRBD1. The CDR3 is 15 residues long. Germline trimming cut 4 bases from V and 1 base from J; bases unmatched to any gene: 6. The germline gives CDR1 SGHRS, CDR2 YFSETQ. In DNA form, the CDR3 reads TGCGCCAGCAGCCGCGGACAGGGAACGAACACTGAAGCTTTCTTT. Its protein is CASSRGQGTNTEAFF.

This clone has a handful of counts. The CDR3 is CASSLKGARNTEAFF. CDR3 nucleotides: TGTGCCAGCAGCTTAAAGGGGGCGAGGAACACTGAAGCTTTCTTT. This sequence joins TRBV7-9 and TRBJ1-1, with TRBD1 matching 7 bases. The CDR3 is 15 residues long. V lost 2 bases, J lost 1 base, and 4 bases stayed unmatched. Germline CDR1 SEHNR, CDR2 FQNEAQ (reference sequence).

This chain joins TRBV5-8 and TRBJ2-3; 13 bases fit TRBD2. The CDR3 consists of 17 residues. V lost 0 bases and J lost 0; bases outside the gene matches: 1. CDR1 and CDR2 from the germline V gene are SGHTS and YDEGEE. The DNA for the CDR3 is TGTGCCAGCAGCTTGGGGACTAGCGGGGGTAGCACAGATACGCAGTATTTT. This gives the protein CASSLGTSGGSTDTQYF.

The CDR3 reads CASTSRSPEQYF. CDR3 bases: TGTGCCAGCACCTCAAGGAGTCCCGAGCAGTACTTC. The chain couples TRBV2 to TRBJ2-5; D not resolved. The DNA matches TRBJ2-7 better at its end, which makes the J call doubtful. CDR1 is SNHLY, CDR2 FYNNEI, per germline. CDR3 length: 12 amino acids.

This clone is a singleton in its sample. The chain uses TRBV5-1 and TRBJ2-3; 9 bases fit TRBD2. The CDR3 contains 15 residues. CDR1 is SGHRS, CDR2 YFSETQ, per germline. The V and J ends lost 3 bases and 3 bases, in that order; junction bases with no gene match: 5. Here the CDR3 reads CASSSGAGGTDTQYF. The CDR3 nucleotides read TGCGCCAGCAGCTCCGGGGCGGGGGGGACAGATACGCAGTATTTT.

This clone appeared once. As the CDR3 is not closed by the conserved phenylalanine or tryptophan, this likely results from a read error. The chain couples TRBV5-1 to TRBJ2-7; 7 bases fit TRBD1. Germline V CDR1 and CDR2: SGHRS, YFSETQ. Trimming at V came to 7 bases and at J to 1 base, leaving 5 bases not matched to a gene. This CDR3 region has 13 residues. The DNA of the CDR3 is TGCGCCAGCGCCTGGGACAGATCCTACGAGCAGTACCTC. Translating gives CASAWDRSYEQYL.

J is TRBJ1-1 and V is TRBV4-1; a possible D gene is TRBD1 (5 bases). CDR3 length equals 13 residues. Germline V gene lookup returns CDR1 MGHRA and CDR2 YSYEKL. Trimming cost V 3 bases and J 6 bases, with 11 bases left between them. The CDR3 bases are TGCGCCAGCAGCCAGGGGCCCTGGGCTGAAGCTTTCTTT. This sequence encodes CASSQGPWAEAFF.

V usage is TRBV7-9 and J usage is TRBJ2-5, with 8 bases that match TRBD1. Germline-derived CDR1 and CDR2 are SEHNR and FQNEAQ (reference sequence). V was clipped by 6 bases and J by 3 bases; unmatched bases: 6. The CDR3 contains 14 residues. The CDR3 nucleotides are TGTGCCAGCAGTTCGATGACAGGGGAAGAGACCCAGTACTTC. Its protein is CASSSMTGEETQYF.

The V call is TRBV6-1, the J call TRBJ1-6, with 7 bases identical to TRBD1. Looked up from germline, CDR1 is MNHNS and CDR2 is SASEGT. This CDR3 region has 15 residues. Trimming at V came to 4 bases and at J to 4 bases, leaving 4 bases not matched to a gene. DNA of the CDR3: TGTGCCAGCAGTGGTGAGGGACAGTATAATTCACCCCTCCACTTT. It is translated as CASSGEGQYNSPLHF.

The chain uses TRBV4-1 and TRBJ2-2; perhaps TRBD1 as D (7 bases). V was trimmed by 4 bases and J by 8 bases, leaving 20 bases between them. The germline CDR1 and CDR2 sequences are MGHRA and YSYEKL. The CDR3 sequence is 16 residues long. CDR3 region: CASSPAPGQRAGELFF. Written as DNA, the CDR3 is TGCGCCAGCAGCCCCGCCCCGGGACAGCGGGCTGGGGAGCTGTTTTTT.

The chain links TRBV28 to TRBJ1-2; D gene uncertain. The length of the CDR3 is 11 residues. Germline assignment: CDR1 MDHEN and CDR2 SYDVKM. Trimming cost V 10 bases and J 2 bases, with 8 bases left between them. The CDR3 here is CATGGNYGYTF. CDR3 DNA sequence: TGTGCCACCGGAGGGAACTATGGCTACACCTTC.

This sequence joins TRBV6-6 and TRBJ1-5, with 9 nucleotides matching TRBD1. Germline CDR1 is MNHNY and CDR2 is SVGAGI (reference sequence). The trim removed 6 bases at V and 1 base at J, leaving 4 bases unmatched. This CDR3 spans 15 amino acids. The CDR3 coding sequence is TGTGCCAGCAGGACGGACAGGGGAAGCAATCAGCCCCAGCATTTT. Protein sequence: CASRTDRGSNQPQHF.

The chain employs TRBV19 and TRBJ1-6; D possibly corresponds to TRBD1 (5 bases). CDR1 is LNHDA and CDR2 is SQIVND in the germline V gene (reference sequence). The CDR3 covers 15 residues. V shed 7 bases and J shed 8 bases, with 18 bases lying between them. CDR3 sequence: CASTQIRDADSPLHF. The CDR3 DNA follows: TGTGCCAGTACCCAAATCAGGGATGCGGATTCACCCCTCCACTTT.

This sequence joins TRBV4-1 and TRBJ2-5, with TRBD2 identical over 8 bases. With the DNA end fitting TRBJ2-7 better, the J assignment may be wrong. CDR1 and CDR2 from the germline V gene are MGHRA and YSYEKL. This CDR3 region has 15 residues. CDR3 sequence: CASSPTSASSYEQYF. The CDR3 nucleotides read TGCGCCAGCAGCCCGACTAGCGCAAGCTCCTACGAGCAGTACTTC.

A note on this clone: This sample also contains other DNA sequences that code for the same CDR3. V is TRBV29-1 and J is TRBJ1-2; D is perhaps TRBD1 (5 bases). Trimming left V 3 bases short and J 3 bases short, with 8 bases between. Germline CDR1 reads SQVTM; CDR2 reads ANQGSEA. This CDR3 is 12 amino acids long. This chain's CDR3 is CSVDRGDYGYTF. DNA for the CDR3: TGCAGCGTTGATCGGGGGGACTATGGCTACACCTTC.

The V gene is TRBV6-5, the J gene TRBJ2-3; 11 nucleotides align to TRBD1. In germline, CDR1 is MNHEY, CDR2 SVGAGI. The V segment lost 5 bases and the J segment 5 bases; nucleotides outside the gene matches: 3. This CDR3 contains 14 residues. This CDR3 reads CASSRTGGIDTQYF. The CDR3 region has the DNA TGTGCCAGCAGTAGGACAGGGGGCATAGATACGCAGTATTTT.

The gene calls are TRBV5-1 and TRBJ1-1; D gene ambiguous. This CDR3 spans 13 amino acids. Germline CDR1 SGHRS, CDR2 YFSETQ. Trimming removed 6 bases from V and 1 base from J, with 10 bases in between. CDR3 nucleotides: TGCGCCAGCAAGGACCGGGAGAACACTGAAGCTTTCTTT. It specifies CASKDRENTEAFF.